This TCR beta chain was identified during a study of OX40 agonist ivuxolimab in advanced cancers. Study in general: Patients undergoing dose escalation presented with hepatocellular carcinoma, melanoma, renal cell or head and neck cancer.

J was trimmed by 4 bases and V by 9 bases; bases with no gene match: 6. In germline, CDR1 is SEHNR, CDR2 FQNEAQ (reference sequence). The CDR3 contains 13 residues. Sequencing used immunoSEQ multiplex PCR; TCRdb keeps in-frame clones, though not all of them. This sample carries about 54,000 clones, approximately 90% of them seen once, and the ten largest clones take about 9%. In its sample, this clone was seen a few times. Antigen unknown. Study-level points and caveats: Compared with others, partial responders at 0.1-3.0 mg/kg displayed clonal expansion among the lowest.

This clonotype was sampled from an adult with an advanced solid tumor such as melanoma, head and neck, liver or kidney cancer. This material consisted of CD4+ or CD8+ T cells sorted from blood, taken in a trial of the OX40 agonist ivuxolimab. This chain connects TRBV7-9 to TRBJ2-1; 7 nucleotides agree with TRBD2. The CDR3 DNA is TGTGCCAGTCTCGCCGGGGGGTACAATGAGCAGTTCTTC. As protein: CASLAGGYNEQFF.